This entry is about one T cell receptor beta chain. Antigen unknown. This sample is part of a study of T cell repertoires in cytomegalovirus infection. Study as a whole: Selected CMV epitopes included recently identified HLA-C-restricted ones as well as well-studied HLA-B-restricted ones. TCR beta signatures that were public indicated CMV infection and matching HLA type.

Findings and caveats of the study: Based on cumulative public TCR beta family frequency, carriers of CMV plus the relevant HLA were identified. CMV-specific HLA-C-restricted TCR beta clonotypes dominated the ex vivo response.

In TCRdb, the reads were re-called with MiXCR into one record per CDR3 protein. The sample yields hundreds of thousands of distinct CDR3 sequences, roughly 31% seen once. The origin of this receptor is a human donor in good health (CMV status not recorded). Some clones in this sample may be carry-over from other donors' samples. Sequencing was performed on cultured CD8+ T cells from PBMCs, taken from culture after CMV antigen stimulation.

The CDR3 DNA reads TGTGCCAGCAGTTTAGCCTTAGGAGATTCATCTTCCTACGAGCAGTACGTC. Translated, it gives CASSLALGDSSSYEQYV. The rearrangement uses TRBV28 and TRBJ2-7, with D hard to call. CDR1 and CDR2 (germline): MDHEN, SYDVKM. V was cut by 2 bases and J by 1 base, with 18 bases left in between. There are 17 residues in the CDR3.